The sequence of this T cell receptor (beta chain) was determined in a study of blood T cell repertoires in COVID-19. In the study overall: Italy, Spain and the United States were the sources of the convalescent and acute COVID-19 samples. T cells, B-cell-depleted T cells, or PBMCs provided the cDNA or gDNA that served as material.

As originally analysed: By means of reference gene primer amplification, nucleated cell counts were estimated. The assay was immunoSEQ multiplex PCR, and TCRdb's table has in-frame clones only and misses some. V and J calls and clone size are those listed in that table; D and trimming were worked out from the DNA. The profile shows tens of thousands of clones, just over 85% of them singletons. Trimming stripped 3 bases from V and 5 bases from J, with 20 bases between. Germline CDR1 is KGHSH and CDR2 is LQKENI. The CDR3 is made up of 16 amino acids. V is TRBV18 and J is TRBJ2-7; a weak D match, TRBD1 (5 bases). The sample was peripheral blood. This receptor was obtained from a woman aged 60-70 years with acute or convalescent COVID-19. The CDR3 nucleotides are TGTGCCAGCTCACCCGCCGACAGACCCAGATACCACGAGCAGTACTTC. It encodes CASSPADRPRYHEQYF.